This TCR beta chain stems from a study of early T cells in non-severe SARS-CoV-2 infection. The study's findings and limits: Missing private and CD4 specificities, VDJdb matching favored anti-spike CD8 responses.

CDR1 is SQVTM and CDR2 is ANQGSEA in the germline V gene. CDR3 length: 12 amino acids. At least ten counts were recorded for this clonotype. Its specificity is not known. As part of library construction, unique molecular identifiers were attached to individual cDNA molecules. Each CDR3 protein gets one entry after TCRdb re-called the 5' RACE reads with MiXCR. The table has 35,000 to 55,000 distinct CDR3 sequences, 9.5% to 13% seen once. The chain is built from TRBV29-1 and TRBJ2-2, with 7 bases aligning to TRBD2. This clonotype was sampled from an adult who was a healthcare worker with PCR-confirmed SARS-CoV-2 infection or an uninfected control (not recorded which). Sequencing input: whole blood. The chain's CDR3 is CISAGGAGELFF. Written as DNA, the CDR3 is TGCATCTCGGCTGGGGGGGCCGGGGAGCTGTTTTTT.